Listed below are T cell receptor beta chains from one sample, sequenced in a study of technical replicates of blood from a handful of donors. Data came from immunoSEQ multiplex PCR; TCRdb stores just in-frame clones and leaves some out. Of about 70,000 clones listed, about 91% are singletons. Sequenced material: T cells isolated from PBMCs. These TCRs come from a human donor in good health. Both conserved end residues are part of each CDR3. The D gene is left open where the match is weak. Some rows mark clone size as missing; the rest say once, few, many or name a class of expanded clone.

cdr3_aa: CASSSERVHTGELFF
cdr3_nt: TGTGCCAGCAGCTCTGAGCGGGTCCACACCGGGGAGCTGTTTTTT
j_call: TRBJ2-2
clone_size: NA
d_call: NA
v_call: TRBV5-6

cdr3_aa: CASRTSGRGIADTQYF
cdr3_nt: TGTGCCAGCAGGACTAGCGGGAGGGGCATCGCAGATACGCAGTATTTT
j_call: TRBJ2-3
clone_size: NA
d_call: TRBD2
v_call: TRBV2

cdr3_aa: CASRPSPAGGPTYEQYF
cdr3_nt: TGTGCCAGCAGACCGTCCCCCGCGGGAGGGCCCACTTACGAGCAGTACTTC
j_call: TRBJ2-7
clone_size: once
d_call: TRBD2
v_call: TRBV5-4

cdr3_aa: CASSPPAAEAFF
cdr3_nt: TGTGCCAGCAGCCCCCCAGCGGCTGAAGCTTTCTTT
j_call: TRBJ1-1
clone_size: few
d_call: NA
v_call: TRBV7-8

cdr3_aa: CASSTGSSNQPQHF
cdr3_nt: TGTGCCAGCAGCACAGGGTCCAGCAATCAGCCCCAGCATTTT
j_call: TRBJ1-5
clone_size: NA
d_call: NA
v_call: TRBV5-6

cdr3_aa: CAISARQDLSDEQYF
cdr3_nt: TGTGCCATCAGCGCCCGACAGGACCTGTCGGACGAGCAGTACTTC
j_call: TRBJ2-7
clone_size: NA
d_call: NA
v_call: TRBV10-3

cdr3_aa: CASGLSQNEQYF
cdr3_nt: TGTGCTAGTGGTTTGTCCCAGAACGAGCAGTACTTC
j_call: TRBJ2-7
clone_size: NA
d_call: NA
v_call: TRBV12-5

cdr3_aa: CASSAGDRDASEAFF
cdr3_nt: TGTGCCAGCAGCGCAGGTGACAGGGACGCCTCTGAAGCTTTCTTT
j_call: TRBJ1-1
clone_size: NA
d_call: TRBD1
v_call: TRBV9

cdr3_aa: CASSHPNNEQFF
cdr3_nt: TGTGCCAGCAGCCATCCCAATAATGAGCAGTTCTTC
j_call: TRBJ2-1
clone_size: NA
d_call: NA
v_call: TRBV7-9

cdr3_aa: CASSLNRGRVMGDEQFF
cdr3_nt: TGTGCCAGCAGCTTAAACAGGGGTCGCGTGATGGGCGATGAGCAGTTCTTC
j_call: TRBJ2-1
clone_size: NA
d_call: TRBD1
v_call: TRBV7-9

cdr3_aa: CASSPQTGYEQYF
cdr3_nt: TGTGCCAGCAGCCCACAGACAGGTTACGAGCAGTACTTC
j_call: TRBJ2-7
clone_size: NA
d_call: NA
v_call: TRBV7-8

cdr3_aa: CASTKGNGANVLTF
cdr3_nt: TGTGCCAGCACCAAGGGGAATGGGGCCAACGTCCTGACTTTC
j_call: TRBJ2-6
clone_size: NA
d_call: NA
v_call: TRBV2

cdr3_aa: CASSVTSGYNGELFF
cdr3_nt: TGTGCCAGCAGCGTAACTAGCGGGTATAACGGGGAGCTGTTTTTT
j_call: TRBJ2-2
clone_size: NA
d_call: TRBD2
v_call: TRBV9

cdr3_aa: CASSGLAGGYNEQFF
cdr3_nt: TGTGCCAGCAGCGGACTAGCGGGGGGCTACAATGAGCAGTTCTTC
j_call: TRBJ2-1
clone_size: NA
d_call: TRBD2
v_call: TRBV7-2

cdr3_aa: CASSLGGGIKNIQYF
cdr3_nt: TGTGCCAGCAGTTTGGGAGGGGGGATCAAAAACATTCAGTACTTC
j_call: TRBJ2-4
clone_size: NA
d_call: NA
v_call: TRBV27

cdr3_aa: CASSLANIGSTEAFF
cdr3_nt: TGTGCCAGCAGCTTAGCGAATATTGGGAGCACTGAAGCTTTCTTT
j_call: TRBJ1-1
clone_size: once
d_call: NA
v_call: TRBV7-9

cdr3_aa: CASSLPLLAGLTDTQYF
cdr3_nt: TGTGCCAGCAGCTTACCGCTCCTAGCGGGACTCACAGATACGCAGTATTTT
j_call: TRBJ2-3
clone_size: NA
d_call: TRBD2
v_call: TRBV7-8

cdr3_aa: CASSSNSGTEAFF
cdr3_nt: TGCGCCAGCAGCTCCAATAGCGGCACTGAAGCTTTCTTT
j_call: TRBJ1-1
clone_size: NA
d_call: NA
v_call: TRBV5-1

cdr3_aa: CASSRHGLGGANVLTF
cdr3_nt: TGTGCCAGCAGCCGCCATGGGCTTGGTGGGGCCAACGTCCTGACTTTC
j_call: TRBJ2-6
clone_size: NA
d_call: NA
v_call: TRBV28

cdr3_aa: CASSVGGSSYEQYF
cdr3_nt: TGTGCCAGCAGCGTAGGAGGGAGCTCCTACGAGCAGTACTTC
j_call: TRBJ2-7
clone_size: NA
d_call: NA
v_call: TRBV9

cdr3_aa: CASSYGYNEQFF
cdr3_nt: TGTGCCAGCAGCTACGGCTACAATGAGCAGTTCTTC
j_call: TRBJ2-1
clone_size: NA
d_call: NA
v_call: TRBV14

cdr3_aa: CASKSDLTDYTEAFF
cdr3_nt: TGTGCCAGCAAATCCGACCTGACAGACTACACTGAAGCTTTCTTT
j_call: TRBJ1-1
clone_size: NA
d_call: NA
v_call: TRBV27

cdr3_aa: CASSELVAQYF
cdr3_nt: TGTGCCAGCAGTGAATTAGTTGCTCAGTACTTC
j_call: TRBJ2-7
clone_size: NA
d_call: NA
v_call: TRBV2

cdr3_aa: CSVEEYWETQYF
cdr3_nt: TGCAGCGTTGAAGAATACTGGGAGACCCAGTACTTC
j_call: TRBJ2-5
clone_size: NA
d_call: NA
v_call: TRBV29-1

cdr3_aa: CASSLVAGYNEQFF
cdr3_nt: TGTGCCAGCAGCTTAGTAGCGGGTTACAATGAGCAGTTCTTC
j_call: TRBJ2-1
clone_size: NA
d_call: TRBD2
v_call: TRBV11-3

cdr3_aa: CASRKAATYEQYF
cdr3_nt: TGTGCCAGCAGAAAAGCGGCGACCTACGAGCAGTACTTC
j_call: TRBJ2-7
clone_size: NA
d_call: NA
v_call: TRBV2

cdr3_aa: CASRQGVIYGYTF
cdr3_nt: TGTGCCAGCAGACAGGGGGTTATTTATGGCTACACCTTC
j_call: TRBJ1-2
clone_size: once
d_call: TRBD1
v_call: TRBV28

cdr3_aa: CASIPQRGQGARNTEAFF
cdr3_nt: TGTGCCAGCATTCCGCAACGGGGGCAGGGGGCCAGGAACACTGAAGCTTTCTTT
j_call: TRBJ1-1
clone_size: once
d_call: TRBD1
v_call: TRBV4-2